This T cell receptor beta chain derives from a study of T cell responses to AZD1222 COVID-19 vaccine. About the study: The analysis combined second doses at about 4 or about 12 weeks.

Libraries were prepared by immunoSEQ multiplex PCR; TCRdb keeps only in-frame clonotypes and omits some of them. The sample holds 130,000 or so clones, over 85% seen once. Findings and limits, study-wide: Sampled repertoires all dated from after the peak T cell response.

Notes on this clone: Its antigen is not identified.

V was shortened by 2 bases and J by 4 bases, with 7 bases between the two germline ends. CDR3 length: 13 residues. Germline values: CDR1 SGHTA, CDR2 FQGTGA. The TCR sequence derives from an adult in good health. The rearrangement links TRBV7-3 to TRBJ2-3; D gene ambiguous. This material consisted of peripheral blood, taken on day 0 of AZD1222 vaccination. The CDR3 region is CASSLQESDTQYF. The CDR3 DNA follows: TGTGCCAGCAGCTTACAGGAGTCAGATACGCAGTATTTT.